The next 12 T cell receptor beta chains were all read from a single sample in a study of neurological immune-mediated disorders. MiXCR, run by TCRdb on the 5' RACE reads, gives a single entry per CDR3 protein. This sample has 48,000 or so distinct CDR3 sequences, with 10% found just once. The sequenced sample was PBMCs. These receptors were collected from a woman aged 40 to 55 with HTLV-1-associated myelopathy (HAM/TSP).

This clonotype appeared many times. The CDR3 region has the DNA TGTGCCAGCAGGGAGAACCTAGCGGGGGTAGTCCGGGTGCAGTATTTT. Amino acid sequence: CASRENLAGVVRVQYF. This chain uses TRBV6-2 or TRBV6-3 with TRBJ2-3; 10 nucleotides match TRBD2. The CDR3 is 16 residues long. The V segment lost 6 bases and the J segment 11 bases; nucleotides outside the gene matches: 17. Germline V CDR1 and CDR2: MNHEY, SVGEGT.

This clonotype has a count of ten or more. V is TRBV12-3 or TRBV12-4 and J is TRBJ1-5; D is perhaps TRBD1 (6 bases). The CDR3 loop spans 15 amino acids. V lost 4 bases and J 0 bases, leaving 10 bases between the germline ends. The DNA of the CDR3 is TGTGCCAGCAGTTCCACAGGGAATAGCAATCAGCCCCAGCATTTT. As protein: CASSSTGNSNQPQHF.

This clonotype showed up many times. The chain uses TRBV5-1 and TRBJ2-5; 13 bases match TRBD2. After removal of 4 bases from V and 1 base from J, the junction contained 4 bases not matched to a gene. The CDR3 contains 16 residues. CDR1 SGHRS and CDR2 YFSETQ come from the germline V gene. As DNA, the CDR3 is TGCGCCAGCAGCCTGGGGACTAGCGGGGTCCAAGAGACCCAGTACTTC. This encodes CASSLGTSGVQETQYF.

In its sample, this clonotype was seen many times. In DNA, the CDR3 is TGTGCCAGCAGTTTCGGACAGGACTACAATGAGCAGTTCTTC. Translating it yields CASSFGQDYNEQFF. This chain links TRBV6-5 with TRBJ2-1, with TRBD1 identical over 7 bases. V lost 4 bases to trimming and J lost 3 bases; unmatched junction nucleotides: 3. Germline V lookup: CDR1 MNHEY, CDR2 SVGAGI. The length of the CDR3 is 14 residues.

This clonotype was found many times. The rearrangement joins TRBV7-7 to TRBJ2-1; 7 nucleotides line up with TRBD1. Germline V gives CDR1 SSHAT, CDR2 FNYEAQ (reference sequence). The CDR3 runs 15 residues. With V trimmed by 5 bases and J by 1 base, 5 bases remained unmatched. The CDR3 nucleotides read TGTGCCAGCAGCCAGGGGGTTGGGTCCTACAATGAGCAGTTCTTC. Translated: CASSQGVGSYNEQFF.

This clonotype has at least ten counts. V is TRBV12-3 or TRBV12-4 and J is TRBJ1-1; 9 positions match TRBD1. The CDR3 runs to 14 residues. The J segment lost 1 base and the V segment lost 6 bases, leaving 3 bases of the junction unmatched. The CDR3 spells CASSLDRGNTEAFF. As DNA, the CDR3 is TGTGCCAGCAGCTTGGACAGGGGGAACACTGAAGCTTTCTTT.

This clonotype was seen repeatedly, ten times or more. The V and J genes are TRBV6-6 and TRBJ2-3; TRBD1 matches at 10 bases. J was trimmed by 3 bases and V by 0 bases; bases with no gene match: 3. Germline lookup yields CDR1 MNHNY and CDR2 SVGAGI (reference sequence). The CDR3 is 16 residues long. The DNA of the CDR3 is TGTGCCAGCAGTTACTCTCCGGGACAGGGGACAGATACGCAGTATTTT. Amino acids: CASSYSPGQGTDTQYF.

This clonotype was recorded at least ten times. The CDR3 DNA reads TGCGCCAGCAGCTACGGACTAGCAGCGCAGTATTTT. Its protein is CASSYGLAAQYF. The J gene is TRBJ2-3, the V gene TRBV5-1, with 8 positions matching TRBD2. This CDR3 region has 12 residues. Germline-derived CDR1 and CDR2 are SGHRS and YFSETQ. After removal of 3 bases from V and 10 bases from J, the junction contained 4 bases not matched to a gene.

In this sample, this clonotype turned up many times. V usage is TRBV4-3 and J usage is TRBJ1-4; 7 bases line up with TRBD1. Germline CDR1 and CDR2: LGHNA and YSLEER. The V gene end was trimmed by 4 bases and the J gene end by 7 bases; junction bases not matched to a gene: 9. The length of the CDR3 is 15 residues. The CDR3 protein is CASSPLGGTAEKLFF. The CDR3, as DNA: TGCGCCAGCAGCCCTCTAGGGGGGACAGCTGAAAAACTGTTTTTT.

This chain's CDR3 is CASSERQGKLRGTDTQYF. CDR3 DNA: TGTGCCAGCAGTGAAAGACAAGGGAAACTCCGAGGCACAGATACGCAGTATTTT. This chain connects TRBV6-1 to TRBJ2-3; D not certain. This CDR3 contains 18 residues. Between the trimmed V and J ends, which lost 2 bases and 1 base, there was a span of 19 bases. Germline CDR1 and CDR2: MNHNS and SASEGT.

This clonotype was seen repeatedly, ten times or more. The chain employs TRBV21-1 and TRBJ2-2; the DNA was not used to check the table's D call, TRBD1. TRBV21-1 is given as a pseudogene. The CDR3 contains 16 residues. CDR3 residues: CASRPWTGAITGELFF. DNA of the CDR3: TGTGCCAGCAGACCATGGACAGGGGCGATAACCGGGGAGCTGTTTTTT.

Worth noting for this clonotype: Being one base from a much bigger clone, this may be a read error. The CDR3 carries no conserved terminal phenylalanine or tryptophan, so it likely arises from a read error. V usage is TRBV11-2 and J usage is TRBJ2-3, with TRBD2 matching over 16 bases. J lost 9 bases, V lost 3 bases, and 6 bases had no gene match. CDR3 length equals 16 residues. Germline CDR1 reads SGHAT; CDR2 reads FQNNGV. The CDR3 DNA reads as TGTGCCAGCAGCTTCGGGACTAGCGGGGGGGCAGCCACGCAGTATTCT. It codes for CASSFGTSGGAATQYS.